These 26 T cell receptor beta chains were sequenced from one sample in a study of CD4 and CD8 cells across lung adenocarcinoma regions. From the PCR reads, TCRdb called clonotypes with MiXCR, one entry per CDR3 protein. The sample has 9,500 to 15,000 distinct CDR3 sequences; 47% are singletons. What was sequenced was CD8+ T cells from the margin of a lung tumor. The source of these receptors is a male donor with lung adenocarcinoma. The CD4 and CD8 labels of this study may be unreliable.

In its sample, this clonotype is medium-sized. The J gene is TRBJ2-1, the V gene TRBV6-5; D is ambiguous. The germline V gene has CDR1 MNHEY and CDR2 SVGAGI. CDR3 length: 13 residues. V gave up 8 bases and J gave up 4 bases, with 12 bases separating them. CDR3 loop: CASQIQLYNEQFF. CDR3 in DNA: TGTGCCAGCCAGATCCAGTTGTACAATGAGCAGTTCTTC.

The chain recombines TRBV6-1 with TRBJ1-2; D unresolved. Germline lookup yields CDR1 MNHNS and CDR2 SASEGT. This CDR3 has 12 amino acids. Trimming took off 1 base at V and 8 bases at J, with 8 bases between the two ends. CDR3 in DNA: TGTGCCAGCAGTGAAGTGGCGGGGGGCTACACCTTC. Its translation is CASSEVAGGYTF.

The chain is built from TRBV5-1 and TRBJ2-3; D is uncertain. The CDR3 is made up of 13 amino acids. CDR1 is SGHRS, CDR2 YFSETQ, per germline. Between the trimmed V and J ends, which lost 2 bases and 2 bases, there was a span of 6 bases. The CDR3 is CASSFQDTDTQYF. The CDR3 DNA is TGCGCCAGCAGCTTTCAGGACACAGATACGCAGTATTTT.

This clonotype was seen only once. The junction departs from the called germline gene at one end, perhaps through a read error. The gene calls are TRBV27 and TRBJ2-5; TRBD2 agrees at 8 bases. In germline, CDR1 is MNHEY, CDR2 SMNVEV (reference sequence). This CDR3 contains 16 residues. CDR3 nucleotide sequence: TGTGCCAGCACGGGGCGCGGGGCGGGAGGCCCAGAGACGCAGTATTTC. Protein: CASTGRGAGGPETQYF.

J is TRBJ2-1 and V is TRBV20-1, with 10 bases matching TRBD2. The CDR3 has 16 residues. In germline, CDR1 is DFQATT, CDR2 SNEGSKA (reference sequence). The junction had 9 bases not matched to a gene; V was cut back by 4 bases and J by 3 bases. For the CDR3, the DNA is TGCAGTGCTACAAAACTAGCGGGAAACGGCTACAATGAGCAGTTCTTC. Protein sequence: CSATKLAGNGYNEQFF.

The rearrangement links TRBV5-1 to TRBJ2-1, with TRBD2 identical over 10 bases. Germline V CDR1 and CDR2: SGHRS, YFSETQ. V was pared by 1 base and J by 7 bases, with 8 bases of the junction left unmatched. This CDR3 is 16 amino acids long. CDR3 amino acids: CASSLWGLAGENEQFF. The CDR3 DNA reads as TGCGCCAGCAGCTTGTGGGGGCTAGCGGGAGAGAATGAGCAGTTCTTC.

The V and J genes are TRBV6-1 and TRBJ2-3, with D perhaps TRBD2 (5 bases). CDR1 and CDR2 (germline): MNHNS, SASEGT. V lost 7 bases and J lost 9, with 20 bases in between. The CDR3 is 14 amino acids. The DNA of the CDR3 is TGTGCCAGCACTCGGGATCGAAGCACCGGGACGCAGTATTTT. This translates into CASTRDRSTGTQYF.

This clonotype was seen a single time. The rearrangement uses TRBV6-5 and TRBJ2-1; possible D gene TRBD2, 5 bases. The last part of the DNA fits TRBJ2-7 better; the J call may be wrong. Germline V gene sequence: CDR1 MNHEY, CDR2 SVGAGI. This CDR3 is 15 amino acids long. CDR3 residues: CASSSGNGIYNEQYF. The CDR3 nucleotides are TGTGCCAGCAGTTCGGGGAATGGAATATACAATGAGCAGTACTTC.

This clonotype rates as medium-sized. The genes are TRBV6-5 and TRBJ2-1, with D tentatively TRBD2 (6 bases). TRBJ2-5 matches the DNA end more closely, so the J call is doubtful. From germline, CDR1 is MNHEY and CDR2 SVGAGI. The CDR3 is made up of 17 amino acids. In nucleotides, the CDR3 is TGTGCCAGCAGTTACGTTTCCCCCGCCTCGCGGGGAGAGACCCAGTACTTC. Its translation is CASSYVSPASRGETQYF.

The chain joins TRBV11-2 to TRBJ2-7; 8 nucleotides match TRBD1. Germline CDR1 reads SGHAT; CDR2 reads FQNNGV. This CDR3 has 15 residues. The V and J ends lost 4 bases and 0 bases, in that order; junction bases with no gene match: 5. The CDR3 region is CASSYRDRSSYEQYF. The CDR3 bases are TGTGCCAGCAGCTACCGGGACAGGAGCTCCTACGAGCAGTACTTC. Combining the CDR3 with reference TRBV11-2 and TRBJ2-7 gives the whole variable domain EAGVAQSPRYKIIEKRQSVAFWCNPISGHATLYWYQQILGQGPKLLIQFQNNGVVDDSQLPKDRFSAERLKGVDSTLKIQPAKLEDSAVYLCASSYRDRSSYEQYFGPGTRLTVT.

This clonotype is medium-sized (0.01 to 0.1%) by share. The chain employs TRBV6-5 and TRBJ2-2, with 9 bases identical to TRBD2. CDR1 is MNHEY, CDR2 SVGAGI, per germline. The CDR3 runs 15 residues. After removal of 5 bases from V and 4 bases from J, the junction contained 5 bases not matched to a gene. The CDR3 bases are TGTGCCAGCAGTCCGACTAGCGGAACCACCGGGGAGCTGTTTTTT. Its protein product is CASSPTSGTTGELFF.

The V gene is TRBV25-1, the J gene TRBJ2-3, with a possible D match to TRBD1 (6 bases). The germline gives CDR1 MGHDK, CDR2 SYGVNS. V was pared by 6 bases and J by 6 bases, with 7 bases between. The CDR3 loop spans 11 amino acids. CDR3 residues: CASRRGDTQYF. The CDR3 coding sequence is TGTGCCAGCAGGAGGGGGGATACGCAGTATTTT.

Worth noting for this clonotype: At one end, the junction sequence differs from germline, possibly due to a read error. The chain carries TRBV6-1 and TRBJ2-5, with D perhaps being TRBD1 or TRBD2 (5 bases each). The CDR3 covers 17 residues. Germline V lookup: CDR1 MNHNS, CDR2 SASEGT. CDR3 residues: CASSMGRGDRDTETQYF. CDR3 DNA: TGTGCCAGCTCCATGGGCCGAGGGGATCGCGACACAGAGACGCAGTACTTC.

CDR3 loop: CAISDARGDTEAFF. In DNA, the CDR3 is TGTGCCATCAGTGACGCCAGGGGAGACACTGAAGCTTTCTTT. This chain connects TRBV10-3 to TRBJ1-1, with D possibly matching TRBD1 (6 bases). The CDR3 contains 14 residues. Trimming left V 3 bases short and J 3 bases short, with 11 bases between. Germline assignment: CDR1 ENHRY and CDR2 SYGVKD.

In the case of this clonotype: A read error may account for a junction end that differs from germline. The rearrangement links TRBV6-1 to TRBJ2-3; TRBD2 agrees at 10 bases. The CDR3 sequence is 15 residues long. In germline, CDR1 is MNHNS, CDR2 SASEGT. The CDR3 DNA reads as TGTCCCAGCGGTGTAAGCGGGAGGGCCGTGGATACGCAGTATTTT. As protein: CPSGVSGRAVDTQYF.

By sample share, this clonotype is medium-sized. This sequence joins TRBV6-1 and TRBJ2-4, with TRBD1 matching over 8 bases. Germline assignment: CDR1 MNHNS and CDR2 SASEGT. The CDR3 contains 18 residues. With V trimmed by 3 bases and J by 0 bases, 10 bases remained unmatched. CDR3 coding DNA: TGTGCCAGCAGTGAGAGGACAGGGAGAGGGCTAGCCAAAAACATTCAGTACTTC. Amino acids: CASSERTGRGLAKNIQYF.

This clonotype has a count of ten or more. The chain recombines TRBV6-1 with TRBJ2-1; tentatively, D is TRBD2 (6 bases). CDR1 is MNHNS, CDR2 SASEGT, per germline. Trimming pared 6 bases from V and 7 bases from J, leaving 13 bases between. This CDR3 spans 13 amino acids. The CDR3 loop is CASSTFRGNEQFF. The CDR3 DNA reads as TGTGCCAGCAGCACTTTCCGGGGGAATGAGCAGTTCTTC.

At least ten counts were recorded for this clonotype. The V and J genes are TRBV12-3 or TRBV12-4 and TRBJ2-7, with D unclear. CDR3 length equals 12 residues. The V and J ends lost 6 bases and 7 bases respectively, with 13 bases between them. The CDR3 reads CASSRVSGEQYF. CDR3 nucleotides: TGTGCCAGCAGCCGGGTTTCTGGGGAGCAGTACTTC.

The V gene is TRBV6-1, the J gene TRBJ2-7; 10 bases are a match to TRBD1. The CDR3 runs 15 residues. From germline, CDR1 is MNHNS and CDR2 SASEGT. Trimming took 1 base from V and 4 from J; bases not matched to a gene: 4. CDR3 coding DNA: TGTGCCAGCAGTGAAGGGGGACAGGGGAGATACGAGCAGTACTTC. It encodes CASSEGGQGRYEQYF.

This clonotype turned up a few times. The rearrangement uses TRBV6-1 and TRBJ2-5; TRBD2 is a possible D gene (5 bases). TRBJ2-7 explains the end of the DNA better; the J call may be wrong. The V gene's germline CDR1 is MNHNS and CDR2 SASEGT. The CDR3 loop spans 13 amino acids. This CDR3 reads CAGRREGWDEQYF. The CDR3 coding sequence is TGTGCCGGCCGTCGTGAGGGCTGGGACGAGCAGTACTTC.

This rearrangement joins TRBV6-1 to TRBJ1-3; D not certain. Trimming pared 3 bases from V and 4 bases from J, leaving 13 bases between. From germline, CDR1 is MNHNS and CDR2 SASEGT. The CDR3 has 15 amino acids. This CDR3 is CASSENPGGGNTIYF. The DNA of the CDR3 is TGTGCCAGCAGTGAGAACCCTGGAGGCGGAAACACCATATATTTT.

This clonotype was detected many times. J is TRBJ1-5 and V is TRBV6-1; perhaps TRBD1 as D (6 bases). The CDR3 has 14 residues. V dropped 6 bases and J dropped 9 bases, with 18 bases sitting between them. Germline V gene lookup returns CDR1 MNHNS and CDR2 SASEGT. CDR3 amino acids: CASRLNREAWPQHF. The DNA of the CDR3 is TGTGCCAGCAGATTGAACAGGGAGGCTTGGCCCCAGCATTTT.

This clonotype is categorized as medium-sized (0.01 to 0.1%). The rearrangement joins TRBV6-2 or TRBV6-3 to TRBJ2-1; D is unresolved. CDR1 and CDR2 (germline): MNHEY, SVGEGT. This CDR3 spans 12 amino acids. V lost 5 bases, J lost 13 bases, and 15 bases lay in between. The CDR3 here is CASSLYQETQFF. CDR3 nucleotides: TGTGCCAGCAGTCTCTATCAAGAGACCCAGTTCTTC.

This clonotype appeared many times. This chain links TRBV4-1 with TRBJ2-1; no clear D gene. Germline V gene sequence: CDR1 MGHRA, CDR2 YSYEKL. There are 14 residues in the CDR3. Trimming pared 0 bases from V and 8 bases from J, leaving 11 bases between. Here the CDR3 DNA reads TGCGCCAGCAGCCAAGAATTGGTTGGAGATGAGCAGTTCTTC. Translation gives CASSQELVGDEQFF.

This clonotype is medium-sized in the sample. The V call is TRBV6-5, the J call TRBJ2-1; D perhaps matches TRBD2 (5 bases). Trimming pared 0 bases from V and 13 bases from J, leaving 22 bases between. This CDR3 spans 16 amino acids. Germline-derived CDR1 and CDR2 are MNHEY and SVGAGI. Here the CDR3 DNA reads TGTGCCAGCAGTTACTCGTTACCTAACCTTGGGGAGACCCAGTTCTTC. It encodes CASSYSLPNLGETQFF.

With respect to this clonotype: A much larger clone sits a single nucleotide away, making a read error possible. This rearrangement joins TRBV27 to TRBJ2-2; D is tentatively TRBD1 or TRBD2 (7 bases each). The CDR3 runs 14 residues. Germline values: CDR1 MNHEY, CDR2 SMNVEV (reference sequence). The chain's CDR3 is CASSLRQGSGGLFF. In DNA, the CDR3 is TGTGCCAGCAGTCTAAGACAGGGTTCGGGGGGGCTGTTTTTT.